What follows describes a single T cell receptor (beta chain). No cognate antigen has been identified for it. Base-call qualities are not available, and no considerably larger clone is one nucleotide away. From a lookup of the germline V gene, CDR1 and CDR2 are SGHNT and YENEEA. The germline ends are 14 bases apart after V is trimmed by 4 bases and J by 7 bases. From the cysteine through the phenylalanine, the CDR3 covers 15 amino acids. CDR3 DNA is the only sequence kept; it has 45 bases, read in frame from the first base. The data belong to a study of blood T cell repertoires in COVID-19 (dated by TCRdb to the early 2020s). Study-wide context: Samples from collaborators originated in the United States, Italy and Spain and spanned both the acute and convalescent phases of COVID-19. The material from the prospective study consisted of cDNA or gDNA derived from T cells, B-cell-depleted T cells, or PBMCs. Deeply sampled blood TCRbeta repertoires from subjects exposed to, actively infected with, or recovered from COVID-19 were included in the dataset. The repertoires were released in a freely available public database intended as a resource for research on the immune response to SARS-CoV-2. Samples came from the ongoing ImmuneRACE study (first 160 participants) plus 1,254 subjects from 6 global collaborators. The sample metadata nearly always contained a de-identified subject ID, COVID-19 status, age in years and sex. Where available, HLA class I and class II types were obtained from metadata supplied by the sample provider rather than from assay-based typing. Results and caveats for the whole study, not just this receptor: The amount of clinical and demographic metadata varied by source and participant and was provided uncurated.

Enrolling through a virtual design, the prospective study's participants ranged in age from roughly 18 to 89 years and lived across about two dozen United States geographic areas. Cohort assignment in the prospective study relied on participant-reported clinical history from a screening survey and a study questionnaire. Exposed participants had been in contact with someone with a PCR-confirmed or clinician-diagnosed COVID-19 case within 2 weeks of study entry. In the prospective study, mobile phlebotomists collected whole blood, serum and a nasopharyngeal or oropharyngeal swab from each participant. Over an approximately 2-month period, participants in the prospective study had the option of providing additional blood draws and questionnaires. Before DNA extraction, prospective study blood samples were shipped either frozen or at room temperature. TCRbeta CDR3 regions were amplified from genomic DNA using the immunoSEQ Assay, a bias-controlled multiplex PCR. The published analysis was carried out like this. The number of nucleated cells in each sample was estimated from the amplification of reference gene primers within the assay. To quantify the absolute abundance of each unique TCRbeta CDR3 rearrangement, sequence reads were collapsed and filtered. For each sample, productive Simpson clonality was calculated by taking the square root of Simpson's diversity index across productive rearrangements. Sourced from immuneACCESS, this table was stored by TCRdb with only in-frame sequences that have V and J called. A share of the clones is absent; for the studies checked, an unresolved V gene accounts for under half, and the remainder has no known explanation. D and trimming were read from the DNA, whereas the V and J calls and clone size are those reported in that table. The sample records about 200,000 clones, 75% to 90% of which are singletons. The leading ten clones occupy roughly 4% of the sample.

The chain is encoded by TRBV11-3 joined to TRBJ1-6; the D gene is perhaps TRBD1, on 6 matching bases. The TCR originated in a young woman who had been exposed to COVID-19. Sequences were obtained from PBMCs or T cells enriched from blood (not recorded which). For the CDR3, the sequence is CASSSQGKVNSPLHF. In nucleotide form, the sequence is TGTGCCAGCAGCTCCCAGGGGAAGGTCAATTCACCCCTCCACTTT.